The entry that follows covers one T cell receptor beta chain sequence. The data were obtained in a study of blood T cell repertoires in COVID-19. In the original processing: Reference gene primer amplification gave estimated nucleated cell counts. The data were produced by immunoSEQ multiplex PCR, yet TCRdb's version contains in-frame clones alone and is incomplete. From that table come the V and J calls and clone size; the DNA was used to work out D and trimming. Of about 150,000 clones in the sample, 60% to 80% were seen once. Germline CDR1 LGHDT, CDR2 YNNKEL (reference sequence). The CDR3 spans 15 residues. V lost 4 bases and J lost 6, with 19 bases in between.

Specimen: peripheral blood. This TCR was recovered from a man in his fifties with active or convalescent COVID-19. The gene calls are TRBV3-1 (or the pseudogene TRBV3-2) and TRBJ2-7; perhaps TRBD1 as D (5 bases). The CDR3 bases are TGTGCCAGCAGCCTAGGGGCCGGACCCCCGCTCGAGCAGTACTTC. This translates into CASSLGAGPPLEQYF.